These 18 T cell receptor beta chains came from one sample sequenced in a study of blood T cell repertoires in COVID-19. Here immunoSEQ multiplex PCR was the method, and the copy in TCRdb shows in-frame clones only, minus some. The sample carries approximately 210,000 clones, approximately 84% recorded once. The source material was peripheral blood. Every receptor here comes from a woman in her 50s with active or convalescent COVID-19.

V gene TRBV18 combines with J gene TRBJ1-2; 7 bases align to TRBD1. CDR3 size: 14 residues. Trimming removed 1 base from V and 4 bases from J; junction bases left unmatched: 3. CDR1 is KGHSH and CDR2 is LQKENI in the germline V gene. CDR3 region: CASSPQGAGYGYTF. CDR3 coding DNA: TGTGCCAGCTCACCACAGGGGGCTGGCTATGGCTACACCTTC.

The CDR3: CAWTTGENEQYF. The CDR3, as DNA: TGTGCCTGGACTACCGGTGAAAACGAGCAGTACTTC. This chain links TRBV30 with TRBJ2-7; D is unresolved. CDR1 is GTSNPN, CDR2 SVGIG, per germline (reference sequence). Trimming removed 4 bases from V and 5 bases from J, with 12 bases in between. The CDR3 extends over 12 amino acids. Together with reference TRBV30 and TRBJ2-7, the CDR3 gives the full variable domain: SQTIHQWPATLVQPVGSPLSLECTVEGTSNPNLYWYRQAAGRGLQLLFYSVGIGQISSEVPQNLSASRPQDRQFILSSKKLLLSDSGFYLCAWTTGENEQYFGPGTRLTVT.

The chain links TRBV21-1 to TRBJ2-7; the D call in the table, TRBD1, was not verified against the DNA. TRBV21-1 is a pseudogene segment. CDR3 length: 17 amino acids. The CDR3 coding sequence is TGTGCCAGCAGCAAAGAGGGGGGACAGGGAATTTCGGGCGAGCAGTACGTC. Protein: CASSKEGGQGISGEQYV.

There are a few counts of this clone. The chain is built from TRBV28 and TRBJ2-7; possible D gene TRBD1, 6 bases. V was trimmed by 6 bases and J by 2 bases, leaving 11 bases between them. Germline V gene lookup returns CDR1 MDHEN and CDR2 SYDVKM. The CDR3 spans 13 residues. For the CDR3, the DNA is TGTGCCAGCAGAACTCGGACAGCCTACGAGCAGTACGTC. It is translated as CASRTRTAYEQYV.

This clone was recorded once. The CDR3 DNA follows: TGTGCTAGTGGTTTGGGACAGGGGGGAACGTACGAGCAGTACTTC. It encodes CASGLGQGGTYEQYF. This chain joins TRBV12-5 and TRBJ2-7, with 9 nucleotides matching TRBD1. Germline CDR1 LGHNT, CDR2 FRNRAP. V dropped 1 base and J dropped 4; count of bases not matched to a gene: 5. The CDR3 spans 15 residues. The complete variable domain, with remaining parts taken from reference TRBV12-5 and TRBJ2-7, reads DARVTQTPRHKVTEMGQEVTMRCQPILGHNTVFWYRQTMMQGLELLAYFRNRAPLDDSGMPKDRFSAEMPDATLATLKIQPSEPRDSAVYFCASGLGQGGTYEQYFGPGTRLTVT.

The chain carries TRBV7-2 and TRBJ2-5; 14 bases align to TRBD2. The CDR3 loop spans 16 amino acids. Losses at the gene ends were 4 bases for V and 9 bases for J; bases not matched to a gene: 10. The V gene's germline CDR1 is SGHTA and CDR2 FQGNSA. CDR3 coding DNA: TGTGCCAGCAGCTGGGGGACTAGCGGGGGAGCCGGGGCCCAGTACTTC. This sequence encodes CASSWGTSGGAGAQYF.

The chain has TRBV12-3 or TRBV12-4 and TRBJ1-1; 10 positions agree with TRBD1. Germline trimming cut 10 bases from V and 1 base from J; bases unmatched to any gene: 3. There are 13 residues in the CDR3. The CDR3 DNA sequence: TGTGCCACCGACAGGGGGCAGAACACTGAAGCTTTCTTT. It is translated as CATDRGQNTEAFF.

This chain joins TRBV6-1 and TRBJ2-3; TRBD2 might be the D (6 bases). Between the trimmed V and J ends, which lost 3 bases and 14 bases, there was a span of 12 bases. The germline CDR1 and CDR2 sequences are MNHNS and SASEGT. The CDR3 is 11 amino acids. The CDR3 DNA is TGTGCCAGCAGTGATCTAGCGTCCTGGTATTTT. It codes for CASSDLASWYF.

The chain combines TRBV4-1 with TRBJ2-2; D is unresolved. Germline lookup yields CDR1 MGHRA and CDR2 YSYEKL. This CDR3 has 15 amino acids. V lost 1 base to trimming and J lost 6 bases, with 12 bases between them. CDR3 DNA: TGCGCCAGCAGCCAAGCAGCAGGTTGGGCCGGGGAGCTGTTTTTT. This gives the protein CASSQAAGWAGELFF.

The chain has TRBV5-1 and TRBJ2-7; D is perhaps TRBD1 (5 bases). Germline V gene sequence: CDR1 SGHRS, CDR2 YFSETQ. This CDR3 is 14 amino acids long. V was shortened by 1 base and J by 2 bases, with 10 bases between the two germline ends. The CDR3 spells CASSLQGGTYEQYF. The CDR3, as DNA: TGCGCCAGCAGCTTGCAGGGCGGAACCTACGAGCAGTACTTC.

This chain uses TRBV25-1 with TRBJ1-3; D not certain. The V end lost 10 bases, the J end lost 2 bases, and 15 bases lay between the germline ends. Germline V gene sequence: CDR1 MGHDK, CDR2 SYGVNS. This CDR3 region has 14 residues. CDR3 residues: CATRGSGAGNTIYF. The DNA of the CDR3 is TGTGCCACCCGCGGATCGGGAGCTGGAAACACCATATATTTT.

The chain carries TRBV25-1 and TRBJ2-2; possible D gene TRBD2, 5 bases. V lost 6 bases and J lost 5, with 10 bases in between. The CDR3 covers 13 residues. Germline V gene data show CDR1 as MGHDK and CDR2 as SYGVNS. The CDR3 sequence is CASRRETTGELFF. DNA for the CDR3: TGTGCCAGCAGACGGGAAACAACCGGGGAGCTGTTTTTT. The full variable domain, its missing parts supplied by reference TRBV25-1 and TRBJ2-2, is EADIYQTPRYLVIGTGKKITLECSQTMGHDKMYWYQQDPGMELHLIHYSYGVNSTEKGDLSSESTVSRIRTEHFPLTLESARPSHTSQYLCASRRETTGELFFGEGSRLTVL.

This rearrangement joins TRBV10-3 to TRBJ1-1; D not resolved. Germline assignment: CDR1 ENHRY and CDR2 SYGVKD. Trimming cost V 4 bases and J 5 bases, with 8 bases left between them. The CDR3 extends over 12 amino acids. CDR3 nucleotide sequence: TGTGCCATCAGTGTGAGGGAGACTGAAGCTTTCTTT. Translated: CAISVRETEAFF.

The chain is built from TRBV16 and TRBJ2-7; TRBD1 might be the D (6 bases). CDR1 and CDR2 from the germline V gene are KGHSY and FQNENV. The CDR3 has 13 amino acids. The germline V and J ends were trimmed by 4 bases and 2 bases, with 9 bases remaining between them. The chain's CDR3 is CASSPRGPYEQYV. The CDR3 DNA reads TGTGCCAGCAGCCCCAGGGGCCCCTACGAGCAGTACGTC.

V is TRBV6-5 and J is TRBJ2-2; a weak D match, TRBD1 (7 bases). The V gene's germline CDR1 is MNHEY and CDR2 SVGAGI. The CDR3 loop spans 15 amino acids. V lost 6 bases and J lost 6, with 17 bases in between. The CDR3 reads CASRRDSRDAGELFF. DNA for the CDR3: TGTGCCAGCAGGCGGGACAGCAGGGACGCCGGGGAGCTGTTTTTT.

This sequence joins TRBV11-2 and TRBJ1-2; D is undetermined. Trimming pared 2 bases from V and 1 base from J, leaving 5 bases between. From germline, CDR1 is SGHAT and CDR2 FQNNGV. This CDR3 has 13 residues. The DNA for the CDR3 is TGTGCCAGCAGCTTACCCATTAACTATGGCTACACCTTC. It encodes CASSLPINYGYTF.

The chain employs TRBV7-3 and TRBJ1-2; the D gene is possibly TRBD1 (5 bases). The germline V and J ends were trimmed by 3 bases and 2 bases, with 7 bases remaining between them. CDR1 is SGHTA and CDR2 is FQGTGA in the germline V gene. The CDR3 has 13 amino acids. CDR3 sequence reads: CASSFTGNYGYTF. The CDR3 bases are TGTGCCAGCAGCTTCACAGGAAACTATGGCTACACCTTC.

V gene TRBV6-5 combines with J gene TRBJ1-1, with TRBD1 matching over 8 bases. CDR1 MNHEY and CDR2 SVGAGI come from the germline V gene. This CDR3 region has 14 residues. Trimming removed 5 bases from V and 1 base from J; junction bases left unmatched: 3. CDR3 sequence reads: CASSRGQANTEAFF. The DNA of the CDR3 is TGTGCCAGCAGTCGGGGACAGGCGAACACTGAAGCTTTCTTT.